Shown below are 20 T cell receptor beta chains from a single sample sequenced in a study of blood T cell repertoires in COVID-19. Profiling relied on immunoSEQ multiplex PCR, and the TCRdb table lists in-frame clones only, not all of them. The sample includes 100,000 to 130,000 clones, over 65% seen only once; the top ten take about 1.8%. The sample comprised peripheral blood. These receptors were taken from a woman aged 40 to 50 with acute or convalescent COVID-19.

The gene calls are TRBV5-4 and TRBJ2-1; tentatively, D is TRBD2 (6 bases). Trimming cost V 0 bases and J 0 bases, with 13 bases left between them. This CDR3 spans 17 amino acids. The germline CDR1 and CDR2 sequences are SGHNT and YYREEE (reference sequence). DNA for the CDR3: TGTGCCAGCAGCTTGGAGGGGCGGGGAAGCTCCTACAATGAGCAGTTCTTC. Its protein is CASSLEGRGSSYNEQFF.

The genes are TRBV11-2 and TRBJ2-7; TRBD2 matches at 9 bases. There are 17 residues in the CDR3. Losses at the gene ends were 4 bases for V and 2 bases for J; bases not matched to a gene: 12. Germline CDR1 and CDR2: SGHAT and FQNNGV. The CDR3 DNA reads TGTGCCAGCAGCTGGAGGTCCGAGCGGGGGGCTACCTACGAGCAGTACTTC. It yields the protein CASSWRSERGATYEQYF. The whole variable domain, filled in from reference TRBV11-2 and TRBJ2-7, reads EAGVAQSPRYKIIEKRQSVAFWCNPISGHATLYWYQQILGQGPKLLIQFQNNGVVDDSQLPKDRFSAERLKGVDSTLKIQPAKLEDSAVYLCASSWRSERGATYEQYFGPGTRLTVT.

A few counts support this clone. The J gene is TRBJ2-1, the V gene TRBV18; 9 bases map to TRBD1. V gave up 6 bases and J gave up 1 base; unmatched junction bases: 13. There are 18 residues in the CDR3. Germline assignment: CDR1 KGHSH and CDR2 LQKENI. CDR3: CASSPGTGNWRSYNEQFF. CDR3 coding DNA: TGTGCCAGCTCGCCCGGGACAGGGAATTGGAGATCCTACAATGAGCAGTTCTTC.

The chain employs TRBV18 and TRBJ2-7; TRBD1 matches at 7 bases. Looked up from germline, CDR1 is KGHSH and CDR2 is LQKENI. This CDR3 has 12 amino acids. V was pared by 3 bases and J by 6 bases, with 2 bases of the junction left unmatched. As DNA, the CDR3 is TGTGCCAGCTCACCGGGACAGAGCGAGCAGTACTTC. Translating gives CASSPGQSEQYF. Full variable domain (missing parts from reference TRBV18 and TRBJ2-7): NAGVMQNPRHLVRRRGQEARLRCSPMKGHSHVYWYRQLPEEGLKFMVYLQKENIIDESGMPKERFSAEFPKEGPSILRIQQVVRGDSAAYFCASSPGQSEQYFGPGTRLTVT.

This chain links TRBV24-1 with TRBJ1-2; the match to TRBD1 covers 10 bases. J was trimmed by 5 bases and V by 9 bases; bases with no gene match: 2. CDR1 and CDR2 (germline): KGHDR, SFDVKD. This CDR3 region has 12 residues. Written as DNA, the CDR3 is TGTGCCACCGACAGGGGGCCTTATGGCTACACCTTC. This codes for CATDRGPYGYTF.

The gene calls are TRBV7-4 and TRBJ1-5; 7 bases fit TRBD1. The V and J ends lost 3 bases and 11 bases, in that order; junction bases with no gene match: 13. The CDR3 covers 15 residues. Germline V gene sequence: CDR1 SGHVT, CDR2 SQSDAQ. The CDR3 is CASSFFRDSSSAQHF. In nucleotides, the CDR3 is TGTGCCAGCAGCTTCTTCCGGGACAGTTCATCAGCCCAGCATTTT.

A few counts support this clone. The chain recombines TRBV25-1 with TRBJ2-5, with 10 bases matching TRBD1. Trimming took 4 bases from V and 4 from J; bases not matched to a gene: 3. CDR3 length: 14 residues. Germline CDR1 is MGHDK and CDR2 is SYGVNS. CDR3 loop: CASSGTGGIETQYF. The CDR3 coding sequence is TGTGCCAGCAGTGGGACAGGGGGGATAGAGACCCAGTACTTC.

CDR3 nucleotide sequence: TGTGCCATCAGTGAGGCGCTTGGAGCCTCCTACAATGAGCAGTTCTTC. Protein: CAISEALGASYNEQFF. J is TRBJ2-1 and V is TRBV10-3, with D unclear. This CDR3 is 16 amino acids long. V dropped 2 bases and J dropped 0 bases, with 11 bases sitting between them. Germline V gives CDR1 ENHRY, CDR2 SYGVKD.

This chain uses TRBV7-6 with TRBJ2-5, with 15 bases that match TRBD2. The CDR3 contains 16 residues. V lost 5 bases to trimming and J lost 5 bases; unmatched junction nucleotides: 6. Germline values: CDR1 SGHVS, CDR2 FNYEAQ. The CDR3 spells CASSPGLAGGLETQYF. The CDR3, as DNA: TGTGCCAGCAGCCCGGGACTAGCGGGGGGTTTGGAGACCCAGTACTTC.

The V and J genes are TRBV6-5 and TRBJ2-7; TRBD1 is a possible D gene (5 bases). Germline loops: CDR1 MNHEY, CDR2 SVGAGI. This CDR3 is built from 14 residues. V was shortened by 2 bases and J by 4 bases, with 12 bases between the two germline ends. In nucleotides, the CDR3 is TGTGCCAGCAGTTACGCAGGGCCCAGTTACGAGCAGTACTTC. Its protein product is CASSYAGPSYEQYF.

V and J are TRBV5-1 and TRBJ1-1; possibly TRBD1 for D (6 bases). Germline V lookup: CDR1 SGHRS, CDR2 YFSETQ. Trimming stripped 4 bases from V and 5 bases from J, with 15 bases between. CDR3 size: 14 residues. CDR3 residues: CASSPGHEGTEAFF. The CDR3 DNA sequence: TGCGCCAGCAGCCCGGGACACGAGGGGACTGAAGCTTTCTTT.

The J gene is TRBJ1-2, the V gene TRBV9; D not resolved. The CDR3 spans 15 residues. Trimming shortened V by 3 bases and J by 3 bases, and 15 bases separated the two germline ends. Germline V gives CDR1 SGDLS, CDR2 YYNGEE. CDR3 nucleotide sequence: TGTGCCAGCAGCGCCGGGATTCTTTCGTACTATGGCTACACCTTC. Translation: CASSAGILSYYGYTF.

The rearrangement links TRBV19 to TRBJ2-1, with 9 bases fitting TRBD1. The junction had 5 bases not matched to a gene; V was cut back by 4 bases and J by 7 bases. Germline CDR1 is LNHDA and CDR2 is SQIVND (reference sequence). The CDR3 sequence is 14 residues long. The CDR3, as DNA: TGTGCCAGTAGTAACGGGACAGGGTGGAATGAGCAGTTCTTC. Amino acids: CASSNGTGWNEQFF.

This rearrangement joins TRBV3-1 (or the pseudogene TRBV3-2) to TRBJ2-5; D perhaps matches TRBD2 (5 bases). Per germline, CDR1 LGHDT and CDR2 YNNKEL (reference sequence). The CDR3 is 13 residues long. The ends were cut back, 4 bases at V and 5 bases at J, with 11 bases in the middle. CDR3 residues: CASSRAGGETQYF. CDR3 nucleotide sequence: TGTGCCAGCAGCCGCGCGGGCGGCGAGACCCAGTACTTC.

This rearrangement joins TRBV3-1 (or the pseudogene TRBV3-2) to TRBJ2-7, with TRBD1 identical over 8 bases. Germline-derived CDR1 and CDR2 are LGHDT and YNNKEL (reference sequence). The CDR3 contains 13 residues. After removal of 4 bases from V and 3 bases from J, the junction contained 2 bases not matched to a gene. The CDR3 here is CASSRGQGYEQYF. DNA for the CDR3: TGTGCCAGCAGCCGCGGACAGGGCTACGAGCAGTACTTC.

The table lists this clone with many counts. This chain uses TRBV30 with TRBJ2-7; the D gene is possibly TRBD2 (5 bases). Germline assignment: CDR1 GTSNPN and CDR2 SVGIG (reference sequence). The CDR3 contains 12 residues. Trimming took 5 bases from V and 5 from J, leaving 13 bases between them. CDR3 nucleotide sequence: TGTGCCTGGGGCCTAGCTACGAACGAGCAGTACTTC. Protein: CAWGLATNEQYF.

The rearrangement uses TRBV28 and TRBJ2-7, with TRBD1 identical over 9 bases. The J segment lost 5 bases and the V segment lost 1 base, leaving 6 bases of the junction unmatched. CDR3 length: 15 residues. Germline CDR1 reads MDHEN; CDR2 reads SYDVKM. This chain's CDR3 is CASSLSGQGQDEQYF. The CDR3 DNA reads TGTGCCAGCAGTTTATCCGGACAGGGGCAAGACGAGCAGTACTTC.

As DNA, the CDR3 is TGTGCCAGCAGCTTAGTGGGCAGAATGTTCTTC. As protein: CASSLVGRMFF. The chain is built from TRBV7-7 and TRBJ2-1; D is undetermined. Germline V gene data show CDR1 as SSHAT and CDR2 as FNYEAQ (reference sequence). This CDR3 spans 11 amino acids. V was cut by 1 base and J by 15 bases, with 10 bases left in between. The full variable domain, completed using reference TRBV7-7 and TRBJ2-1, is GAGVSQSPRYKVTKRGQDVTLRCDPISSHATLYWYQQALGQGPEFLTYFNYEAQPDKSGLPSDRFSAERPEGSISTLTIQRTEQRDSAMYRCASSLVGRMFFGPGTRLTVL.

CDR3 amino acids: CASSATGGAGYEQYF. Written as DNA, the CDR3 is TGTGCCAGCAGTGCAACAGGGGGCGCAGGGTACGAGCAGTACTTC. The genes are TRBV2 and TRBJ2-7; 9 bases agree with TRBD1. The CDR3 has 15 amino acids. Trimming cost V 4 bases and J 4 bases; bases outside gene matches: 8. Germline CDR1 and CDR2: SNHLY and FYNNEI.

V is TRBV4-1 and J is TRBJ2-3; D not resolved. The V gene's germline CDR1 is MGHRA and CDR2 YSYEKL. The CDR3 is 15 residues long. Trimming left V 0 bases short and J 0 bases short, with 7 bases between. This CDR3 reads CASSQDPTSTDTQYF. CDR3 nucleotides: TGCGCCAGCAGCCAAGACCCCACTAGCACAGATACGCAGTATTTT.